This TCR beta chain emerged from a study of metastatic and nonmetastatic thyroid tumors. No treatment of any kind had been given to any patient before thyroid surgery. Via MiXCR, TCRdb re-called the PCR reads. The sample consists of approximately 13,000 clones, 9.5% to 15% of them appearing once. Input material: blood. The receptor's source is a female donor with papillary thyroid cancer or a benign thyroid nodule (not recorded which). Some clones in this sample may be carry-over from other donors' samples.

The CDR3 region is CASSAPSGWGDEQYF. CDR3 coding DNA: TGTGCCAGCAGTGCACCCTCGGGGTGGGGGGACGAGCAGTACTTC. The chain employs TRBV6-1 and TRBJ2-7, with a possible D match to TRBD2 (6 bases). CDR1 and CDR2 from the germline V gene are MNHNS and SASEGT. V lost 4 bases and J 5 bases, leaving 18 bases between the germline ends. This CDR3 region has 15 residues.